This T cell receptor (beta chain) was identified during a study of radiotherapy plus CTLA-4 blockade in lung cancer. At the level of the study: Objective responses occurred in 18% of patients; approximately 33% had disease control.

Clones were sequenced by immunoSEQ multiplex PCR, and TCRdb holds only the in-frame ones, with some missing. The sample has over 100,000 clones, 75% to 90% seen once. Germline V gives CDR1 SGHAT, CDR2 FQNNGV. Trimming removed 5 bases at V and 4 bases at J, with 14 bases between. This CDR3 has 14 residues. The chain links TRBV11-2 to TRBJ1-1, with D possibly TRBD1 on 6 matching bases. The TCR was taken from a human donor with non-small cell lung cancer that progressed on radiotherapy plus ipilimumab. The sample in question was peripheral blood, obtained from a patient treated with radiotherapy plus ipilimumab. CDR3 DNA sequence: TGTGCCAGCAGCCTACAGGGTTCGATCACTGAAGCTTTCTTT. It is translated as CASSLQGSITEAFF.